This TCR beta chain emerged from a study of T cells in Graves' hyperthyroidism and ophthalmopathy. RNA transcripts yielded amplified TCR beta CDR3 regions. First-round RT-PCR of the TCR CDR3 relied on the HTBI primer set. TCRdb used MiXCR to reprocess the multiplex PCR reads, holding one entry per CDR3 protein. The repertoire holds roughly 250,000 distinct CDR3 sequences, with about 15% as singletons. Study results and caveats: Blood also held most thyroid clonotypes expanded beyond 0.001. Patients with ophthalmopathy were separated from those with stable hyperthyroidism by a 13 V-J model.

Trimming removed 6 bases from V and 4 bases from J, with 15 bases in between. Germline V gene sequence: CDR1 DFQATT, CDR2 SNEGSKA (reference sequence). The CDR3 runs to 13 residues. With duration under 3 months, ophthalmopathy was active: Clinical Activity Score at least 3, NOSPECS at least 4. Patients showing uncontrolled infection, other autoimmune disease, pregnancy or lactation were ineligible. This clonotype came up many times. Its antigen is currently unknown. This TCR was recovered from a woman between 18 and 29 years old with Graves' ophthalmopathy. The chain recombines TRBV20-1 with TRBJ2-5, with a weak D call TRBD2 (6 bases). The specimen was blood. The chain's CDR3 is CSAPPGVRETQYF. As DNA, the CDR3 is TGCAGTGCCCCGCCGGGGGTCCGAGAGACCCAGTACTTC.